Sequencing of this T cell receptor (beta chain) was carried out in a study of identical twins' blood T cells. Study-wide points: Shared CDR3 clonotype counts tracked mainly the product of cloneset sizes.

Turning to this clonotype: Its antigen is currently unknown.

A previously described protocol, modified, built RNA-based TCR cDNA libraries. How the authors handled the data: Clonotypes per individual ranged from about 85,000 to nearly 500,000. A single record per CDR3 protein comes from TCRdb applying MiXCR to the 5' RACE reads. What appears here as the V and J calls and clone size reflects TCRdb's work, not the paper's. The sample comprises hundreds of thousands of distinct CDR3 sequences, over 25% of which are singletons, and 5.5% to 7% rests with the top ten. V lost 8 bases to trimming and J lost 0 bases, with 11 bases between them. Germline V gives CDR1 MNHNS, CDR2 SASEGT. The length of the CDR3 is 14 residues.

The sequence was obtained from a woman aged 18-50 years in good health. The chain employs TRBV6-1 and TRBJ1-5; D call uncertain. What was sequenced was PBMCs. CDR3 region: CASVFENSNQPQHF. The CDR3 nucleotides read TGTGCCAGCGTTTTTGAGAATAGCAATCAGCCCCAGCATTTT.